The 12 T cell receptor beta chains listed next were all sequenced from one sample in a study of long-term antiretroviral therapy in people with HIV. A v3.0 immunoSEQ assay was performed at survey level. The method was immunoSEQ multiplex PCR; TCRdb's version includes in-frame clones alone and lacks a portion of them. The table has about 8,600 clones, nearly 80% seen once; the top ten hold 20% to 30%. The sequencing here drew on unsorted PBMCs, taken 0.6 years before starting antiretroviral therapy. All receptors come from a man in his forties or fifties with HIV.

This chain joins TRBV29-1 and TRBJ1-1; D gene uncertain. CDR1 is SQVTM, CDR2 ANQGSEA, per germline. This CDR3 is 11 amino acids long. Deletions cut 1 base from V and 2 bases from J, with 2 bases between. The CDR3 coding sequence is TGCAGCGTTGAAGGTAACACTGAAGCTTTCTTT. Translation: CSVEGNTEAFF.

This clone was observed a handful of times. The chain is built from TRBV29-1 and TRBJ1-1, with D unclear. V was cut by 5 bases and J by 4 bases, with 17 bases left in between. There are 14 residues in the CDR3. CDR1 SQVTM and CDR2 ANQGSEA come from the germline V gene. CDR3 nucleotides: TGCAGCGTTTCGAGTAACAGTCGGGGCACTGAAGCTTTCTTT. Translating it yields CSVSSNSRGTEAFF.

The rearrangement joins TRBV6-5 to TRBJ2-1; D not resolved. The V end lost 6 bases, the J end lost 6 bases, and 18 bases lay between the germline ends. The germline gives CDR1 MNHEY, CDR2 SVGAGI. The CDR3 loop spans 15 amino acids. CDR3 nucleotide sequence: TGTGCCAGCAGGTTAAACCCTAGAAGTTTCAATGAGCAGTTCTTC. Translated: CASRLNPRSFNEQFF.

This clone was seen only a few times. The genes are TRBV10-3 and TRBJ1-5; 7 nucleotides line up with TRBD1. After removal of 2 bases from V and 4 bases from J, the junction contained 2 bases not matched to a gene. CDR3 length: 14 amino acids. Germline V CDR1 and CDR2: ENHRY, SYGVKD. The CDR3 here is CAISEQGGNQPQHF. The CDR3 bases are TGTGCCATCAGTGAGCAGGGGGGAAATCAGCCCCAGCATTTT.

By share, this clone counts as large (0.1 to 1%). The chain uses TRBV11-3 and TRBJ2-7; D not resolved. Germline V CDR1 and CDR2: SGHNT, YENEEA. This CDR3 contains 14 residues. Trimming cost V 4 bases and J 5 bases, with 15 bases left between them. CDR3 sequence reads: CASSSLLGTDEQYF. The CDR3 DNA reads TGTGCCAGCAGCTCCTTGTTGGGAACAGACGAGCAGTACTTC.

This rearrangement joins TRBV7-9 to TRBJ2-3; tentatively, D is TRBD1 (5 bases). Per germline, CDR1 SEHNR and CDR2 FQNEAQ (reference sequence). The CDR3 has 13 residues. The CDR3 is CASLGVAADTQYF. CDR3 sequence (DNA): TGTGCGAGCCTAGGGGTAGCCGCTGATACGCAGTATTTT.

The V and J genes are TRBV6-1 and TRBJ2-7; TRBD1 matches at 8 bases. In germline, CDR1 is MNHNS, CDR2 SASEGT. The CDR3 length is 15 residues. Losses at the gene ends were 5 bases for V and 0 bases for J; bases not matched to a gene: 6. In DNA form, the CDR3 reads TGTGCCAGCAGTCCTTGGACAGGGCTCTCCTACGAGCAGTACTTC. It yields the protein CASSPWTGLSYEQYF.

The chain combines TRBV5-5 with TRBJ2-3, with 8 bases fitting TRBD2. CDR3 length equals 15 residues. Per the germline V gene, CDR1 is SGHKS and CDR2 is YYEKEE (reference sequence). J lost 3 bases, V lost 4 bases, and 7 bases had no gene match. The CDR3 DNA reads as TGTGCCAGCAGCCTCCGGCGGGGGGAAACAGATACGCAGTATTTT. This sequence encodes CASSLRRGETDTQYF.

The J gene is TRBJ2-7, the V gene TRBV29-1; TRBD1 is a possible D gene (6 bases). Trimming shortened V by 5 bases and J by 3 bases, and 14 bases separated the two germline ends. The CDR3 runs 13 residues. From germline, CDR1 is SQVTM and CDR2 ANQGSEA. CDR3 sequence: CSVLLTGLYEQYF. DNA of the CDR3: TGCAGCGTTCTCTTGACAGGTCTCTACGAGCAGTACTTC.

The chain employs TRBV11-2 and TRBJ2-2, with 8 positions matching TRBD2. This CDR3 has 15 amino acids. CDR1 is SGHAT and CDR2 is FQNNGV in the germline V gene. J gave up 3 bases and V 0 bases, and 0 bases lay outside the gene matches. The CDR3 DNA sequence: TGTGCCAGCAGCTTAGAAGCGGGGGACACCGGGGAGCTGTTTTTT. Its translation: CASSLEAGDTGELFF. Variable domain in full (rest from reference TRBV11-2 and TRBJ2-2): EAGVAQSPRYKIIEKRQSVAFWCNPISGHATLYWYQQILGQGPKLLIQFQNNGVVDDSQLPKDRFSAERLKGVDSTLKIQPAKLEDSAVYLCASSLEAGDTGELFFGEGSRLTVL.

V usage is TRBV29-1 and J usage is TRBJ2-2; 7 positions match TRBD1. This CDR3 is 15 amino acids long. CDR1 is SQVTM and CDR2 is ANQGSEA in the germline V gene. The junction had 10 bases not matched to a gene; V was cut back by 7 bases and J by 2 bases. The DNA for the CDR3 is TGCAGCGCTGGGGACAGAAGATTAAACACCGGGGAGCTGTTTTTT. Its protein is CSAGDRRLNTGELFF.

This rearrangement joins TRBV5-1 to TRBJ2-5, with TRBD2 as a possible D gene (7 bases). Germline V CDR1 and CDR2: SGHRS, YFSETQ. CDR3 length equals 14 residues. Trimming stripped 5 bases from V and 5 bases from J, with 16 bases between. The CDR3 is CASRRDTGGETQYF. Here the CDR3 DNA reads TGCGCCAGCAGACGGGACACCGGGGGGGAGACCCAGTACTTC.